The sequence of this T cell receptor (beta chain) was determined in a study of blood T cell repertoires in COVID-19. At the level of the study: Both acute and convalescent COVID-19 samples were obtained from the United States, Italy and Spain. The analysed material was cDNA or gDNA that came from T cells, B-cell-depleted T cells, or PBMCs.

Trimming removed 5 bases from V and 7 bases from J, with 20 bases in between. Germline V gives CDR1 MNHEY, CDR2 SMNVEV (reference sequence). The CDR3 runs to 15 residues. Study processing details: Reference gene primers were amplified, and this amplification served to estimate nucleated cell counts. Assay used: immunoSEQ multiplex PCR; TCRdb lists only in-frame clones, some missing. V, J and clone size are taken as reported in that table, and D and trimming were inferred from the DNA itself. The sample lists about 200,000 clones, over 70% seen once, with around 5.4% in the top ten. Sample: peripheral blood. The receptor comes from a woman between 65 and 79 years old with acute or convalescent COVID-19. This sequence joins TRBV27 and TRBJ1-2; D possibly corresponds to TRBD1 (6 bases). In DNA, the CDR3 is TGTGCCAGCAGTCCCAGACAGGTCACAGGTCCTGGCTACACCTTC. Protein: CASSPRQVTGPGYTF.